These 32 T cell receptor beta chains originate from one sample sequenced in a study of blood T cell repertoires in COVID-19. The method was immunoSEQ multiplex PCR; TCRdb's version includes in-frame clones alone and lacks a portion of them. The table lists about 390,000 clones, more than 70% of them singletons. Sequences were obtained from peripheral blood. The receptors come from a woman aged 60-75 years with COVID-19, enrolled during active disease.

The V and J genes are TRBV10-3 and TRBJ2-7; 7 nucleotides align to TRBD1. This CDR3 has 13 amino acids. Trimming removed 5 bases from V and 3 bases from J; junction bases left unmatched: 4. Germline assignment: CDR1 ENHRY and CDR2 SYGVKD. The CDR3 loop is CAISIDRVYEQYF. CDR3 nucleotides: TGTGCCATCAGTATTGACAGGGTCTACGAGCAGTACTTC.

The CDR3: CASSPDFYSYEQYF. The CDR3 nucleotides read TGCGCCAGCAGCCCTGACTTCTACTCCTACGAGCAGTACTTC. V and J are TRBV5-1 and TRBJ2-7; D ambiguous. The germline V and J ends were trimmed by 4 bases and 0 bases, with 11 bases remaining between them. The CDR3 loop spans 14 amino acids. CDR1 is SGHRS, CDR2 YFSETQ, per germline.

The V gene is TRBV2, the J gene TRBJ2-3; 8 bases agree with TRBD2. CDR1 and CDR2 (germline): SNHLY, FYNNEI. This CDR3 has 14 amino acids. With V trimmed by 7 bases and J by 1 base, 4 bases remained unmatched. The CDR3: CASTPGGGTDTQYF. CDR3 sequence (DNA): TGTGCCAGCACCCCGGGGGGGGGCACAGATACGCAGTATTTT. Full variable domain (rest looked up from reference TRBV2 and TRBJ2-3): EPEVTQTPSHQVTQMGQEVILRCVPISNHLYFYWYRQILGQKVEFLVSFYNNEISEKSEIFDDQFSVERPDGSNFTLKIRSTKLEDSAMYFCASTPGGGTDTQYFGPGTRLTVL.

The rearrangement uses TRBV11-2 and TRBJ1-1, with 8 bases that match TRBD1. The germline V gene has CDR1 SGHAT and CDR2 FQNNGV. Trimming cost V 4 bases and J 10 bases; bases outside gene matches: 8. The CDR3 extends over 13 amino acids. The CDR3 nucleotides are TGTGCCAGCAGCTACGGGCAGGGGGCAGGAGCTTTCTTT. Protein product: CASSYGQGAGAFF. The full variable domain, rest sourced from reference TRBV11-2 and TRBJ1-1, is EAGVAQSPRYKIIEKRQSVAFWCNPISGHATLYWYQQILGQGPKLLIQFQNNGVVDDSQLPKDRFSAERLKGVDSTLKIQPAKLEDSAVYLCASSYGQGAGAFFGQGTRLTVV.

This clone was seen only once. V gene TRBV6-5 combines with J gene TRBJ1-2; no clear D. Germline CDR1 is MNHEY and CDR2 is SVGAGI. Trimming removed 9 bases at V and 4 bases at J, with 15 bases between. The CDR3 totals 13 residues. The CDR3 coding sequence is TGTGCCAGTTCCCGGGCGGGTACCTATGGCTACACCTTC. Translating gives CASSRAGTYGYTF.

CDR3 DNA: TGCGCCAGCAGCTTGGGACGGGTGGGGGCCAACGTCCTGACTTTC. Translated, it gives CASSLGRVGANVLTF. This rearrangement joins TRBV5-1 to TRBJ2-6; no clear D. Germline V gene data show CDR1 as SGHRS and CDR2 as YFSETQ. V shed 0 bases and J shed 4 bases, with 8 bases lying between them. The CDR3 sequence is 15 residues long.

The chain joins TRBV5-5 to TRBJ1-5; 8 bases line up with TRBD1. Germline CDR1 is SGHKS and CDR2 is YYEKEE (reference sequence). This CDR3 is built from 15 residues. V shed 4 bases and J 5 bases; nucleotides not matched to a gene: 8. The CDR3 reads CASSPPNRGDQPQHF. CDR3 coding DNA: TGTGCCAGCAGCCCCCCAAACAGGGGGGATCAGCCCCAGCATTTT.

This chain links TRBV28 with TRBJ1-5; no clear D gene. The length of the CDR3 is 12 residues. Germline V gene sequence: CDR1 MDHEN, CDR2 SYDVKM. Trimming removed 3 bases from V and 6 bases from J, with 6 bases in between. The CDR3 DNA reads TGTGCCAGCAGTTTGTTCGGTCAGCCCCAGCATTTT. Residues: CASSLFGQPQHF.

This chain connects TRBV19 to TRBJ1-4, with 8 nucleotides matching TRBD1. The CDR3 is made up of 14 amino acids. After removal of 7 bases from V and 5 bases from J, the junction contained 6 bases not matched to a gene. Germline CDR1 reads LNHDA; CDR2 reads SQIVND (reference sequence). The CDR3 nucleotides read TGTGCCAGTAAATTGGGACAGGTGAATGAAAAACTGTTTTTT. Encoded protein: CASKLGQVNEKLFF. Complete variable domain (other parts from reference TRBV19 and TRBJ1-4): DGGITQSPKYLFRKEGQNVTLSCEQNLNHDAMYWYRQDPGQGLRLIYYSQIVNDFQKGDIAEGYSVSREKKESFPLTVTSAQKNPTAFYLCASKLGQVNEKLFFGSGTQLSVL.

The table lists this clone with a few counts. The chain employs TRBV29-1 and TRBJ2-3; a weak D match, TRBD2 (5 bases). This CDR3 comprises 12 residues. The germline CDR1 and CDR2 sequences are SQVTM and ANQGSEA. Trimming stripped 6 bases from V and 2 bases from J, with 9 bases between. The CDR3 region has the DNA TGCAGCGTAGAGGGCCTCACAGATACGCAGTATTTT. It yields the protein CSVEGLTDTQYF.

The chain combines TRBV9 with TRBJ2-5; TRBD2 agrees at 8 bases. V was clipped by 0 bases and J by 5 bases; unmatched bases: 15. Germline V CDR1 and CDR2: SGDLS, YYNGEE. The CDR3 has 18 amino acids. The chain's CDR3 is CASSVEGGGGLLKETQYF. CDR3 nucleotides: TGTGCCAGCAGCGTAGAAGGAGGCGGGGGGCTTCTGAAGGAGACCCAGTACTTC.

The chain carries TRBV7-8 and TRBJ2-2; 10 nucleotides match TRBD1. This CDR3 contains 15 residues. In germline, CDR1 is SGHVS, CDR2 FQNEAQ. V gave up 5 bases and J gave up 2 bases; unmatched junction bases: 2. As DNA, the CDR3 is TGTGCCAGCAGCAAGACAGGGGGCAACACCGGGGAGCTGTTTTTT. Amino acids: CASSKTGGNTGELFF.

This chain uses TRBV7-8 with TRBJ1-1; a possible D gene is TRBD1 (6 bases). The CDR3 extends over 12 amino acids. Between the trimmed V and J ends, which lost 11 bases and 7 bases, there was a span of 17 bases. CDR1 SGHVS and CDR2 FQNEAQ come from the germline V gene. Here the CDR3 reads CASTGGTYEAFF. In DNA form, the CDR3 reads TGTGCCTCCACGGGGGGCACATATGAAGCTTTCTTT.

V usage is TRBV12-3 or TRBV12-4 and J usage is TRBJ1-1; tentative D call: TRBD1 (5 bases). Trimming took 6 bases from V and 1 from J, leaving 9 bases between them. The CDR3 spans 13 residues. The CDR3 is CASRATANTEAFF. The CDR3 DNA is TGTGCCAGCAGGGCGACAGCGAACACTGAAGCTTTCTTT.

This chain joins TRBV27 and TRBJ1-6; 10 bases are shared with TRBD1. CDR3 length: 15 residues. Germline CDR1 is MNHEY and CDR2 is SMNVEV (reference sequence). J was trimmed by 7 bases and V by 2 bases; bases with no gene match: 2. This CDR3 is CASSLGTGANSPLHF. In DNA, the CDR3 is TGTGCCAGCAGTTTAGGGACAGGGGCCAATTCACCCCTCCACTTT.

This clone showed up just once. The chain couples TRBV30 to TRBJ1-5, with 9 nucleotides matching TRBD1. V lost 2 bases and J lost 6; bases outside the gene matches: 2. This CDR3 spans 13 amino acids. The germline CDR1 and CDR2 sequences are GTSNPN and SVGIG (reference sequence). CDR3 sequence: CAWSPDRGQPQHF. For the CDR3, the DNA is TGTGCCTGGAGTCCGGACAGGGGTCAGCCCCAGCATTTT.

About this clone: One end of the junction varies from germline; a read error may be responsible. V and J are TRBV7-9 and TRBJ2-3, with a tentative D call TRBD1 (5 bases). Germline CDR1 SEHNR, CDR2 FQNEAQ (reference sequence). The length of the CDR3 is 13 residues. CDR3 protein: CASSPPSTGTQYF. CDR3 coding DNA: TGTGCCAGCAGCCCCCCATCCACAGGTACGCAGTATTTT.

The V call is TRBV14, the J call TRBJ1-1; 8 bases map to TRBD1. V shed 4 bases, J shed 2 bases, and the junction held 3 bases outside the gene matches. CDR3 size: 14 residues. Germline V gene data show CDR1 as SGHDN and CDR2 as FVKESK. The CDR3 DNA follows: TGTGCCAGCAGCCCCCAGGGGGCCAACACTGAAGCTTTCTTT. This sequence encodes CASSPQGANTEAFF.

This chain uses TRBV25-1 with TRBJ1-6, with D perhaps matching TRBD1 (6 bases). Germline CDR1 MGHDK, CDR2 SYGVNS. V lost 2 bases and J lost 10, with 18 bases in between. The CDR3 contains 16 residues. This CDR3 is CASSEGGAGTESPLHF. DNA of the CDR3: TGTGCCAGCAGTGAAGGGGGGGCAGGGACGGAGTCACCCCTCCACTTT.

This chain links TRBV19 with TRBJ1-1, with D perhaps TRBD1 (6 bases). The CDR3 consists of 15 residues. From germline, CDR1 is LNHDA and CDR2 SQIVND (reference sequence). V lost 5 bases to trimming and J lost 6 bases, with 19 bases between them. CDR3 sequence reads: CASSGWTATPPEAFF. The CDR3 DNA is TGTGCCAGTAGTGGATGGACAGCGACCCCCCCTGAAGCTTTCTTT.

V gene TRBV4-2 combines with J gene TRBJ2-1; 9 bases are shared with TRBD2. Per germline, CDR1 LGHNA and CDR2 YNFKEQ. Unmatched junction bases numbered 8, after V lost 1 base and J lost 4 bases. The CDR3 has 17 residues. The CDR3 nucleotides are TGTGCCAGCAGCCAAGCAGCTAGCGGGGAACTATACAATGAGCAGTTCTTC. This encodes CASSQAASGELYNEQFF.

The rearrangement links TRBV6-5 to TRBJ2-3; D unclear. CDR3 length: 12 residues. Germline V gives CDR1 MNHEY, CDR2 SVGAGI. V lost 4 bases to trimming and J lost 7 bases, with 9 bases between them. CDR3 sequence (DNA): TGTGCCAGCAGTTCGGTAGAATATACGCAGTATTTT. This encodes CASSSVEYTQYF.

V gene TRBV5-6 combines with J gene TRBJ1-1; D is unresolved. The CDR3 contains 13 residues. Trimming removed 2 bases at V and 5 bases at J, with 10 bases between. Germline V gene sequence: CDR1 SGHDT, CDR2 YYEEEE. DNA for the CDR3: TGTGCCAGCAGCTTCTGGACGGGGACTGAAGCTTTCTTT. Translated: CASSFWTGTEAFF.

The rearrangement uses TRBV25-1 and TRBJ1-1; 9 bases fit TRBD1. The CDR3 is 13 residues long. V was pared by 4 bases and J by 7 bases, with 4 bases of the junction left unmatched. CDR1 and CDR2 from the germline V gene are MGHDK and SYGVNS. Here the CDR3 reads CASSGRDRDEAFF. Here the CDR3 DNA reads TGTGCCAGCAGTGGCCGGGACAGGGATGAAGCTTTCTTT.

The chain carries TRBV19 and TRBJ1-3, with D unresolved. V lost 4 bases and J lost 4, with 14 bases in between. Per the germline V gene, CDR1 is LNHDA and CDR2 is SQIVND (reference sequence). The CDR3 covers 15 residues. The DNA of the CDR3 is TGTGCCAGTAGTACACCGCGAGTGTCCGGAAACACCATATATTTT. Its protein is CASSTPRVSGNTIYF.

About this clone: Other DNA sequences in this specimen translate into the identical CDR3. This chain uses TRBV9 with TRBJ1-3; D is uncertain. The CDR3 loop spans 14 amino acids. V lost 0 bases to trimming and J lost 2 bases, with 6 bases between them. Germline CDR1 is SGDLS and CDR2 is YYNGEE. CDR3 DNA: TGTGCCAGCAGCGTAGCGGGTACTGGAAACACCATATATTTT. Translated: CASSVAGTGNTIYF.

The J gene is TRBJ2-1, the V gene TRBV18; 10 positions agree with TRBD1. CDR1 KGHSH and CDR2 LQKENI come from the germline V gene. This CDR3 is built from 15 residues. The V and J ends lost 6 bases and 5 bases, in that order; junction bases with no gene match: 7. The DNA for the CDR3 is TGTGCCAGCTCGGACAGGGGGTTCGGAAACAATGAGCAGTTCTTC. This encodes CASSDRGFGNNEQFF.

The V call is TRBV6-1, the J call TRBJ2-1; 9 bases align to TRBD1. There are 16 residues in the CDR3. CDR1 is MNHNS and CDR2 is SASEGT in the germline V gene. Germline trimming cut 2 bases from V and 3 bases from J; bases unmatched to any gene: 5. This CDR3 is CASSERTGAIYNEQFF. DNA of the CDR3: TGTGCCAGCAGTGAACGGACAGGGGCTATCTACAATGAGCAGTTCTTC.

The chain is built from TRBV7-2 and TRBJ2-3; a weak D match, TRBD2 (6 bases). V dropped 3 bases and J dropped 0 bases, with 10 bases sitting between them. Germline V gives CDR1 SGHTA, CDR2 FQGNSA. The CDR3 loop spans 15 amino acids. The CDR3 DNA follows: TGTGCCAGCAGCTTTACAGGACTAAGCACAGATACGCAGTATTTT. Amino acid sequence: CASSFTGLSTDTQYF. Complete variable domain (other parts from reference TRBV7-2 and TRBJ2-3): GAGVSQSPSNKVTEKGKDVELRCDPISGHTALYWYRQSLGQGLEFLIYFQGNSAPDKSGLPSDRFSAERTGGSVSTLTIQRTQQEDSAVYLCASSFTGLSTDTQYFGPGTRLTVL.

V usage is TRBV5-1 and J usage is TRBJ2-2; D is possibly TRBD1 (6 bases). V gave up 6 bases and J gave up 3 bases, with 9 bases separating them. CDR1 SGHRS and CDR2 YFSETQ come from the germline V gene. The CDR3 runs 13 residues. DNA for the CDR3: TGCGCCAGCAACAGGGCGCACACCGGGGAGCTGTTTTTT. Translated, it gives CASNRAHTGELFF.

This clone turned up a few times. The V and J genes are TRBV19 and TRBJ2-5; TRBD2 aligns across 12 bases. The CDR3 runs to 15 residues. The V gene end was trimmed by 3 bases and the J gene end by 5 bases; junction bases not matched to a gene: 4. Germline V lookup: CDR1 LNHDA, CDR2 SQIVND (reference sequence). CDR3 region: CASSIRTSGRETQYF. CDR3 nucleotides: TGTGCCAGTAGTATTCGCACTAGCGGGAGGGAGACCCAGTACTTC.

The genes are TRBV19 and TRBJ2-3; TRBD2 might be the D (5 bases). V lost 5 bases and J lost 6, with 12 bases in between. From germline, CDR1 is LNHDA and CDR2 SQIVND (reference sequence). The CDR3 sequence is 13 residues long. The CDR3 region has the DNA TGTGCCAGTAGTGGAACTAGGGCGGATACGCAGTATTTT. This gives the protein CASSGTRADTQYF.